One sample yielded the 9 T cell receptor beta chains listed below, sequenced in a study of cytotoxic CD8 clonotypes in ibrutinib-treated CLL. The data were produced by immunoSEQ multiplex PCR, yet TCRdb's version contains in-frame clones alone and is incomplete. The table records tens of thousands of clones, about 63% of them present only once. This specimen was PBMCs, taken after 12 months of ibrutinib treatment. The receptors here all came from a human donor with chronic lymphocytic leukemia.

The chain combines TRBV27 with TRBJ2-7, with TRBD1 matching over 10 bases. Germline V gene sequence: CDR1 MNHEY, CDR2 SMNVEV (reference sequence). With V trimmed by 4 bases and J by 2 bases, 5 bases remained unmatched. The CDR3 is made up of 15 amino acids. The CDR3 protein is CASSYGGQGPYEQYF. CDR3 coding DNA: TGTGCCAGCAGTTACGGGGGACAGGGGCCCTACGAGCAGTACTTC.

The chain has TRBV19 and TRBJ1-2; possibly TRBD1 for D (5 bases). CDR3 size: 17 residues. CDR1 and CDR2 from the germline V gene are LNHDA and SQIVND (reference sequence). Deletions cut 3 bases from V and 0 bases from J, with 17 bases between. CDR3 residues: CASSILPGRSANYGYTF. CDR3 nucleotide sequence: TGTGCCAGTAGTATCCTCCCGGGACGGAGTGCTAACTATGGCTACACCTTC.

The chain joins TRBV10-3 to TRBJ2-5; no clear D gene. CDR3 length: 12 amino acids. V dropped 6 bases and J dropped 0 bases, with 5 bases sitting between them. CDR1 and CDR2 (germline): ENHRY, SYGVKD. CDR3 nucleotides: TGTGCCATCAGCCTTTACCAAGAGACCCAGTACTTC. Encoded protein: CAISLYQETQYF.

This clone was detected once. The CDR3 coding sequence is TGTGCCAGCAGCTCACAACAGGGTACAGGGAGGACCACTGAAGCTTTCTTT. Its protein is CASSSQQGTGRTTEAFF. The chain combines TRBV13 with TRBJ1-1; D perhaps matches TRBD1 (6 bases). Germline V gives CDR1 PRHDT, CDR2 FYEKMQ (reference sequence). The CDR3 loop spans 17 amino acids. The ends were cut back, 4 bases at V and 4 bases at J, with 22 bases in the middle.

This clone was seen a single time. The V and J genes are TRBV6-5 and TRBJ2-3; 8 positions match TRBD2. The CDR3 consists of 15 residues. In germline, CDR1 is MNHEY, CDR2 SVGAGI. V was clipped by 6 bases and J by 0 bases; unmatched bases: 5. The CDR3 DNA sequence: TGTGCCAGCAGGACAGCGGGGGCTAGCACAGATACGCAGTATTTT. Translated: CASRTAGASTDTQYF.

This clone has just one count. The chain has TRBV5-1 and TRBJ2-3, with TRBD2 matching over 7 bases. V lost 5 bases and J lost 8; bases outside the gene matches: 11. Germline V CDR1 and CDR2: SGHRS, YFSETQ. The CDR3 totals 14 residues. In nucleotides, the CDR3 is TGCGCCAGCAGTCAGGTGGCGGGGGAACCTACGCAGTATTTT. This codes for CASSQVAGEPTQYF.

The DNA for the CDR3 is TGTGCCAGCAAGCTGACAACTGGGGCCAACGTCCTGACTTTC. It encodes CASKLTTGANVLTF. The chain joins TRBV27 to TRBJ2-6; no firm D call. The CDR3 is 14 residues long. Germline V gene data show CDR1 as MNHEY and CDR2 as SMNVEV (reference sequence). V was pared by 7 bases and J by 2 bases, with 9 bases between.

This rearrangement joins TRBV6-6 to TRBJ1-1; no firm D call. CDR1 is MNHNY and CDR2 is SVGAGI in the germline V gene (reference sequence). V was trimmed by 5 bases and J by 3 bases, leaving 10 bases between them. This CDR3 is 13 amino acids long. Here the CDR3 DNA reads TGTGCCAGCAGTGGCGGACCGGACACTGAAGCTTTCTTT. It encodes CASSGGPDTEAFF.

The rearrangement links TRBV27 to TRBJ1-4, with TRBD1 matching over 10 bases. The CDR3 consists of 16 residues. V was pared by 6 bases and J by 7 bases, with 11 bases of the junction left unmatched. Germline values: CDR1 MNHEY, CDR2 SMNVEV (reference sequence). The CDR3 region is CASSSIFRDRGEKLFF. The CDR3 DNA reads TGTGCCAGCAGCTCAATATTCCGGGACAGGGGTGAAAAACTGTTTTTT.